This T cell receptor beta chain was recovered during a study of blood T cell repertoires in COVID-19 (TCRdb year 2020). For the wider study: Samples from collaborators originated in the United States, Italy and Spain and spanned both the acute and convalescent phases of COVID-19. The prospective study material was composed of cDNA or gDNA derived from T cells, B-cell-depleted T cells, or PBMCs. Subjects who had been exposed to COVID-19, were actively infected with it, or had recovered from it provided the deeply sampled blood TCRbeta repertoires that made up the dataset. A freely available public database, intended as a resource for researchers studying the immune response to SARS-CoV-2, is where the repertoires were released. Samples came from the ongoing ImmuneRACE study (first 160 participants) plus 1,254 subjects from 6 global collaborators. A de-identified subject ID, COVID-19 status, age in years and sex were almost always included in the sample metadata. HLA class I and class II types, where available, came from metadata supplied by the sample provider rather than from assay-based typing.

TCRbeta CDR3 regions were amplified from genomic DNA using the immunoSEQ Assay, a bias-controlled multiplex PCR. The paper's processing steps were these. The number of nucleated cells in each sample was estimated by amplification of reference gene primers within the assay. To quantify the absolute abundance of each unique TCRbeta CDR3 rearrangement, sequence reads were collapsed and filtered. For each sample, productive Simpson clonality was calculated as the square root of Simpson's diversity index across productive rearrangements. TCRdb provides this immuneACCESS table in a form limited to in-frame rearrangements. Some clones are lacking; in checked studies, under half of them reflect an unresolved V gene, and why the rest are absent is not known. V, J and clone size derive from that table, while D and trimming were established from the DNA sequence. Within this sample are 200,000 or so clones, with roughly 76% of them counted one time only. The ten top clones hold 9% to 15% of the sample.

V is trimmed back by 5 bases and J by 3 bases, and the junction contains 4 bases that no gene match accounts for. Reading from cysteine to phenylalanine, the CDR3 counts 14 amino acids. Only the CDR3 DNA is retained, 42 bases long and in frame from the first base. Sequences SGHKS (CDR1) and YYEKEE (CDR2) are obtained from the germline V gene (reference sequence). The full study reports these points: The quantity of clinical and demographic metadata differed by source and by participant and was supplied without curation.

Points on this clone: Its antigen target is currently unknown. The input lacks base qualities; no much larger clone sits a single base away.

One collaborating source in Seattle enrolled patients during active infection and followed them longitudinally through the course of disease. Whole blood was collected in K2EDTA tubes by collaborating institutions according to the institutions' own protocols. For TCRbeta analysis, collaborator samples were shipped as frozen whole blood, as isolated PBMCs, or as DNA extracted from either sample type. The V gene is TRBV5-5 and the J gene is TRBJ2-1, and 8 junctional nucleotides match TRBD1. This clonotype was sampled from a woman over 75 with COVID-19, enrolled during active disease. The specimen sequenced was peripheral blood. The CDR3 in this case is CASRSGQGYNEQFF. The DNA is TGTGCCAGCAGATCCGGACAGGGCTACAATGAGCAGTTCTTC.